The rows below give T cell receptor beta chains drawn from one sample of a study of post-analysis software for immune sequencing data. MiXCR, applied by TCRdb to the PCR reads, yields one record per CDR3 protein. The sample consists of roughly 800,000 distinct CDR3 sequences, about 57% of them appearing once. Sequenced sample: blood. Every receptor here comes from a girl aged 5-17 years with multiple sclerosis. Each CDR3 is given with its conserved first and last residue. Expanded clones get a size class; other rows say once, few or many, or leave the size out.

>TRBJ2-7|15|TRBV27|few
CASSLFLAGVYEQYF
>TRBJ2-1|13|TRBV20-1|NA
CSALAGVDDEQFF
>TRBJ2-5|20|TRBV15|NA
CATSTLIGGIRLAGGETQYF
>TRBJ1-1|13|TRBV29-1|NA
CSARQILNTEAFF
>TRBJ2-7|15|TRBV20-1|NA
CSARGASGLADEQYF
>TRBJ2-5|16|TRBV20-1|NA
CSAPSGLAGGIDGQYF
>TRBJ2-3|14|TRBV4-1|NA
CASSQDPLPLTQYF
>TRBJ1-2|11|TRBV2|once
CASTGGDGYTF
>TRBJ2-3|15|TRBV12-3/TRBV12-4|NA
CASSRGGLSTDTQYF
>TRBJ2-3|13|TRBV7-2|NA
CASDDKFTDTQYF
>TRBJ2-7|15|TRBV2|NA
CASRLTSGRGYEQYF
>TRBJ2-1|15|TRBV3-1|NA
CASSQVVGSYNEQFF
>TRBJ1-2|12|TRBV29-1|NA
CSVGGYSYGYTF
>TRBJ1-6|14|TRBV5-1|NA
CASTGGGGNSPLHF
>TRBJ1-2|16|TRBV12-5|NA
CASGSLRGEENYGYTF
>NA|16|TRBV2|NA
CASSSPAGGPTYEQYF
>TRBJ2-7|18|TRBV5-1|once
CASSSRVNSGTGDYEQYF
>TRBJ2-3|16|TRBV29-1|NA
CSVVVAAGNVADTQYF
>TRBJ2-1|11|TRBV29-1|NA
CNGGGDNEQFF
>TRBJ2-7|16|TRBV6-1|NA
CASSENGLAVSYEQYF